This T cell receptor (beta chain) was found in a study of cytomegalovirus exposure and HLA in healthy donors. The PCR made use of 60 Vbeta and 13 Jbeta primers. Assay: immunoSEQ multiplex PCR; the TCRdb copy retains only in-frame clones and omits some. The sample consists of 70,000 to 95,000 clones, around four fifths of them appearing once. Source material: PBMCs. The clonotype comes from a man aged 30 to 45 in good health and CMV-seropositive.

CDR3 amino acids: CASSLEGLADTQYF. The CDR3 DNA follows: TGTGCCAGCAGCTTAGAGGGACTAGCAGATACGCAGTATTTT. V and J are TRBV7-6 and TRBJ2-3, with 8 bases lining up with TRBD2. J lost 4 bases, V lost 1 base, and 1 base had no gene match. Looked up from germline, CDR1 is SGHVS and CDR2 is FNYEAQ. This CDR3 region has 14 residues.